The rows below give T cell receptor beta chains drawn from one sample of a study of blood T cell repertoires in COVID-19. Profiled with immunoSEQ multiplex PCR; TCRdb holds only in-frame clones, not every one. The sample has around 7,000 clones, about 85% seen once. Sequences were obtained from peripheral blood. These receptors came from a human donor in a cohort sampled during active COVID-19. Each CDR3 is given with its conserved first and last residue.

CDR3: CASSSQGAVNTGELFF
V: TRBV2
J: TRBJ2-2
length: 16

CDR3: CASSPTSNTGELFF
V: TRBV7-3
J: TRBJ2-2
length: 14

CDR3: CASSQGQTYEQYF
V: TRBV18
J: TRBJ2-7
length: 13

CDR3: CASSPIGESYEQYF
V: TRBV18
J: TRBJ2-7
length: 14

CDR3: CASSLRDNKNTEAFF
V: TRBV5-1
J: TRBJ1-1
length: 15

CDR3: CASSPTRSGGSKNIQYF
V: TRBV6-6
J: TRBJ2-4
length: 17

CDR3: CASSLMPAGELFF
V: TRBV5-6
J: TRBJ2-2
length: 13

CDR3: CASSGTGGDGYGYTF
V: TRBV28
J: TRBJ1-2
length: 15

CDR3: CASSLGQGNEQFF
V: TRBV7-7
J: TRBJ2-1
length: 13

CDR3: CASSLVGRMDNEKLFF
V: TRBV5-5
J: TRBJ1-4
length: 16

CDR3: CASSLQGNGDEQYF
V: TRBV6-5
J: TRBJ2-7
length: 14

CDR3: CASSLIPPDSGSINNEQFF
V: TRBV13
J: TRBJ2-1
length: 19

CDR3: CASSYRDARDTIYF
V: TRBV6-2/TRBV6-3
J: TRBJ1-3
length: 14

CDR3: CASSGTGGETQYF
V: TRBV2
J: TRBJ2-5
length: 13

CDR3: CASSSGIGGKNYNEQFF
V: TRBV5-1
J: TRBJ2-1
length: 17

CDR3: CAISESTHGGDNEQFF
V: TRBV10-3
J: TRBJ2-1
length: 16

CDR3: CATQFGGSPLHF
V: TRBV15
J: TRBJ1-6
length: 12

CDR3: CASRPLTSYNEQFF
V: TRBV28
J: TRBJ2-1
length: 14

CDR3: CASSLVVVGDTNYGYTF
V: TRBV5-4
J: TRBJ1-2
length: 17

CDR3: CASSPPAVTSGSEYNEQFF
V: TRBV18
J: TRBJ2-1
length: 19

CDR3: CASSLRLGTGAGELFF
V: TRBV7-9
J: TRBJ2-2
length: 16

CDR3: CASSQGAADTQYF
V: TRBV4-1
J: TRBJ2-3
length: 13

CDR3: CASSFESGDTQYF
V: TRBV7-2
J: TRBJ2-3
length: 13

CDR3: CASSAGLARADTQYF
V: TRBV2
J: TRBJ2-3
length: 15

CDR3: CATSGGTSVYEQFF
V: TRBV24-1
J: TRBJ2-1
length: 14

CDR3: CASSMSDGETQYF
V: TRBV19
J: TRBJ2-5
length: 13

CDR3: CASSLDRGQGGEKLFF
V: TRBV11-2
J: TRBJ1-4
length: 16

CDR3: CASSSLGGDSSYEQYF
V: TRBV5-6
J: TRBJ2-7
length: 16

CDR3: CASSYLRTGGYGYTF
V: TRBV6-5
J: TRBJ1-2
length: 15

CDR3: CASSRETGDRAPYNEQFF
V: TRBV7-3
J: TRBJ2-1
length: 18

CDR3: CASSSRTQGKDGYTF
V: TRBV5-1
J: TRBJ1-2
length: 15

CDR3: CASSQDSTKSSYNEQFF
V: TRBV3-1/TRBV3-2
J: TRBJ2-1
length: 17